What follows are 18 T cell receptor beta chains derived from one specimen sequenced in a study of blood T cell repertoires in COVID-19. Some clones are missing from TCRdb's copy, which holds only in-frame ones; the method was immunoSEQ multiplex PCR. The table lists 23,000 or so clones, more than 70% of them singletons. The sequenced material came from peripheral blood. Receptor source: a middle-aged man with acute or convalescent COVID-19.

The chain carries TRBV12-5 and TRBJ1-1; D is undetermined. CDR1 is LGHNT, CDR2 FRNRAP, per germline. The V and J ends lost 2 bases and 1 base respectively, with 5 bases between them. This CDR3 has 13 residues. CDR3 protein: CASGLSGNTEAFF. The CDR3 nucleotides read TGTGCTAGTGGTTTGTCCGGGAACACTGAAGCTTTCTTT.

The chain uses TRBV25-1 and TRBJ2-7, with 8 bases that match TRBD1. This CDR3 region has 14 residues. Germline values: CDR1 MGHDK, CDR2 SYGVNS. Trimming cost V 4 bases and J 3 bases; bases outside gene matches: 5. The chain's CDR3 is CASSGDTGGYEQYF. In nucleotides, the CDR3 is TGTGCCAGCAGTGGGGATACAGGGGGCTACGAGCAGTACTTC.

This clone has more than one count but fewer than ten. V usage is TRBV11-3 and J usage is TRBJ2-1, with a possible D match to TRBD1 (6 bases). The CDR3 has 16 amino acids. The ends were cut back, 5 bases at V and 0 bases at J, with 14 bases in the middle. Germline CDR1 and CDR2: SGHNT and YENEEA. This CDR3 reads CASSAWTDSSYNEQFF. CDR3 coding DNA: TGTGCCAGCAGCGCATGGACAGATAGCTCCTACAATGAGCAGTTCTTC.

This rearrangement joins TRBV5-6 to TRBJ2-3; D possibly corresponds to TRBD1 (6 bases). This CDR3 region has 16 residues. Trimming took off 3 bases at V and 0 bases at J, with 14 bases between the two ends. Germline V lookup: CDR1 SGHDT, CDR2 YYEEEE. The CDR3 spells CASSYARTASTDTQYF. CDR3 DNA: TGTGCCAGCAGCTATGCCCGGACAGCTAGCACAGATACGCAGTATTTT.

The chain couples TRBV11-3 to TRBJ1-4, with D tentatively TRBD1 (6 bases). V was trimmed by 0 bases and J by 5 bases, leaving 16 bases between them. The length of the CDR3 is 17 residues. CDR1 is SGHNT, CDR2 YENEEA, per germline. The CDR3 sequence is CASSLDYGAGANEKLFF. CDR3 DNA sequence: TGTGCCAGCAGCTTAGATTATGGGGCAGGGGCGAATGAAAAACTGTTTTTT.

The chain has TRBV6-2 or TRBV6-3 and TRBJ2-4, with 10 bases identical to TRBD1. The ends lost 5 bases at V and 3 bases at J; junction bases unmatched: 13. Germline V gene data show CDR1 as MNHEY and CDR2 as SVGEGT. This CDR3 region has 18 residues. The DNA for the CDR3 is TGTGCCAGCAGTAGGGGACCGGGACAGGGGTCAAACAAAAACATTCAGTACTTC. It specifies CASSRGPGQGSNKNIQYF.

This chain connects TRBV5-1 to TRBJ1-1; 11 bases agree with TRBD1. The CDR3 length is 15 residues. The V and J ends lost 0 bases and 4 bases, in that order; junction bases with no gene match: 2. Germline loops: CDR1 SGHRS, CDR2 YFSETQ. The CDR3 region is CASSLAGTGGTEAFF. The CDR3 coding sequence is TGCGCCAGCAGCTTGGCCGGGACAGGGGGCACTGAAGCTTTCTTT.

The chain joins TRBV5-6 to TRBJ2-1, with D perhaps matching TRBD2 (5 bases). V lost 6 bases and J 2 bases, leaving 12 bases between the germline ends. This CDR3 is built from 14 residues. Per germline, CDR1 SGHDT and CDR2 YYEEEE. CDR3 sequence (DNA): TGTGCCAGCACTTTTCGAGGGCCCTACAATGAGCAGTTCTTC. This encodes CASTFRGPYNEQFF. The full variable domain, in which reference TRBV5-6 and TRBJ2-1 provide the parts outside the CDR3, is DAGVTQSPTHLIKTRGQQVTLRCSPKSGHDTVSWYQQALGQGPQFIFQYYEEEERQRGNFPDRFSGHQFPNYSSELNVNALLLGDSALYLCASTFRGPYNEQFFGPGTRLTVL.

This chain connects TRBV19 to TRBJ2-5; 11 bases agree with TRBD2. Trimming at V came to 5 bases and at J to 3 bases, leaving 11 bases not matched to a gene. Germline V lookup: CDR1 LNHDA, CDR2 SQIVND (reference sequence). The CDR3 consists of 17 residues. The CDR3 DNA sequence: TGTGCCAGTAGTGTGGGACTAGCGGCACACATAAAAGAGACCCAGTACTTC. Translation: CASSVGLAAHIKETQYF.

This chain uses TRBV27 with TRBJ1-2, with 7 bases fitting TRBD1. Germline CDR1 and CDR2: MNHEY and SMNVEV (reference sequence). The CDR3 spans 14 residues. The junction had 5 bases not matched to a gene; V was cut back by 5 bases and J by 2 bases. CDR3 DNA sequence: TGTGCCAGCAGTGCCCTGACAGGGAACTATGGCTACACCTTC. Encoded protein: CASSALTGNYGYTF.

This chain links TRBV11-1 with TRBJ1-1; weak D call: TRBD1 (5 bases). Germline V gene data show CDR1 as SGHAT and CDR2 as FQDESV (reference sequence). Trimming took 0 bases from V and 4 from J, leaving 18 bases between them. CDR3 length: 17 residues. This CDR3 reads CASSLAGGGDFRTEAFF. The CDR3 coding sequence is TGTGCCAGCAGCTTAGCCGGGGGGGGAGACTTTCGCACTGAAGCTTTCTTT. The full variable domain, rest sourced from reference TRBV11-1 and TRBJ1-1, is EAEVAQSPRYKITEKSQAVAFWCDPISGHATLYWYRQILGQGPELLVQFQDESVVDDSQLPKDRFSAERLKGVDSTLKIQPAELGDSAMYLCASSLAGGGDFRTEAFFGQGTRLTVV.

The chain uses TRBV20-1 and TRBJ2-2; TRBD2 matches at 8 bases. CDR1 is DFQATT, CDR2 SNEGSKA, per germline (reference sequence). V was pared by 3 bases and J by 0 bases, with 6 bases of the junction left unmatched. The CDR3 covers 16 residues. CDR3 coding DNA: TGCAGTGCTAGTTCCAGCGGGGGCGCGAACACCGGGGAGCTGTTTTTT. This codes for CSASSSGGANTGELFF.

The chain joins TRBV27 to TRBJ2-3; 14 bases align to TRBD2. Germline CDR1 is MNHEY and CDR2 is SMNVEV (reference sequence). V lost 8 bases to trimming and J lost 1 base; unmatched junction nucleotides: 11. This CDR3 is 18 amino acids long. CDR3: CASGPGLAGEGGTDTQYF. The CDR3 DNA reads as TGTGCCAGCGGTCCGGGACTAGCGGGAGAGGGCGGCACAGATACGCAGTATTTT.

The chain joins TRBV11-2 to TRBJ1-4, with D possibly being TRBD1 (5 bases). From germline, CDR1 is SGHAT and CDR2 FQNNGV. This CDR3 contains 14 residues. Trimming pared 2 bases from V and 8 bases from J, leaving 12 bases between. CDR3 amino acids: CASSLRQGREKLFF. CDR3 bases: TGTGCCAGCAGCTTAAGGCAGGGAAGGGAAAAACTGTTTTTT. Complete variable domain (other parts from reference TRBV11-2 and TRBJ1-4): EAGVAQSPRYKIIEKRQSVAFWCNPISGHATLYWYQQILGQGPKLLIQFQNNGVVDDSQLPKDRFSAERLKGVDSTLKIQPAKLEDSAVYLCASSLRQGREKLFFGSGTQLSVL.

The V gene is TRBV4-3, the J gene TRBJ1-6, with D perhaps TRBD1 (6 bases). The CDR3 consists of 15 residues. Trimming shortened V by 0 bases and J by 8 bases, and 11 bases separated the two germline ends. Germline V gives CDR1 LGHNA, CDR2 YSLEER. The CDR3 region is CASSQDSGGYSPLHF. CDR3 bases: TGCGCCAGCAGCCAAGATAGCGGGGGCTATTCACCCCTCCACTTT.

The V and J genes are TRBV9 and TRBJ1-2; possible D gene TRBD1, 5 bases. This CDR3 comprises 15 residues. V was shortened by 1 base and J by 4 bases, with 14 bases between the two germline ends. CDR1 is SGDLS and CDR2 is YYNGEE in the germline V gene. This chain's CDR3 is CASSVLSQGGYGYTF. The CDR3 DNA follows: TGTGCCAGCAGCGTACTGTCGCAGGGCGGCTATGGCTACACCTTC.

V and J are TRBV2 and TRBJ1-2; 8 bases fit TRBD1. This CDR3 contains 14 residues. In germline, CDR1 is SNHLY, CDR2 FYNNEI. V shed 5 bases, J shed 3 bases, and the junction held 5 bases outside the gene matches. The CDR3 region has the DNA TGTGCCAGCAGTACTGGACAGGGCCACTATGGCTACACCTTC. Protein sequence: CASSTGQGHYGYTF.

The CDR3 region has the DNA TGTGCCAGTAGTATCGGACAGGGTACTGAAGCTTTCTTT. It codes for CASSIGQGTEAFF. The genes are TRBV19 and TRBJ1-1, with TRBD1 matching 8 bases. After removal of 3 bases from V and 5 bases from J, the junction contained 2 bases not matched to a gene. Per the germline V gene, CDR1 is LNHDA and CDR2 is SQIVND (reference sequence). The CDR3 is made up of 13 amino acids.